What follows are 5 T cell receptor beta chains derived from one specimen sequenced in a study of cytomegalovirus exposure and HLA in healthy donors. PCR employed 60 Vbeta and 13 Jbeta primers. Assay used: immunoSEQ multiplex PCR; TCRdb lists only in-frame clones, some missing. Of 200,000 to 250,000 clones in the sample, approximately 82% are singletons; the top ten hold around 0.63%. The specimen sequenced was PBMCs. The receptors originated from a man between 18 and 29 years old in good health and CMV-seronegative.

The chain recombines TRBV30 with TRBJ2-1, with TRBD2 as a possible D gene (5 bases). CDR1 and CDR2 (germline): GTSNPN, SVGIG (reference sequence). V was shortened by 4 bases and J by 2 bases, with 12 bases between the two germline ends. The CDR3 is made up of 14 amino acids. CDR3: CAWTRSGTYNEQFF. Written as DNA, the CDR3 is TGTGCCTGGACTCGATCCGGGACCTACAATGAGCAGTTCTTC.

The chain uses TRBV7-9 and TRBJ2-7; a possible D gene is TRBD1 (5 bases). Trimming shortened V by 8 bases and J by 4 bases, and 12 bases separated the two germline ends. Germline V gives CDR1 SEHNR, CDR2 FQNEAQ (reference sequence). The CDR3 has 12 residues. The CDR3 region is CASSGPSYEQYF. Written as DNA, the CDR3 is TGTGCCAGCTCAGGGCCCTCTTACGAGCAGTACTTC.

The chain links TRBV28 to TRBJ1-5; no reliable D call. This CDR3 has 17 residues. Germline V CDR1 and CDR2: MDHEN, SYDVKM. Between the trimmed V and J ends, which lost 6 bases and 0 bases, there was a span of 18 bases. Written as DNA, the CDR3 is TGTGCCAGCAGGATAATCAGCGATCCCCTTAGCAATCAGCCCCAGCATTTT. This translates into CASRIISDPLSNQPQHF.

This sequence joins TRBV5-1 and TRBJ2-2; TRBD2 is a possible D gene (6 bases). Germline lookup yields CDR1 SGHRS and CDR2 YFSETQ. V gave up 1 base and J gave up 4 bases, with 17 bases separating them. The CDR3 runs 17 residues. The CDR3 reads CASSLTSTRGTTGELFF. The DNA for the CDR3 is TGCGCCAGCAGCTTGACTAGCACTCGAGGTACCACCGGGGAGCTGTTTTTT.

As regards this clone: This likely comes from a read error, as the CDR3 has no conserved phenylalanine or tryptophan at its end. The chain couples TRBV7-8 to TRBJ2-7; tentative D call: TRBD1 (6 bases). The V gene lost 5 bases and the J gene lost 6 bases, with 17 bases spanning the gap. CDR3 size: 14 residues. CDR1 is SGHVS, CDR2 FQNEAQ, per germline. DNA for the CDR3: TGTGCCAGCAGCCCAGGGGCTAGTAGGGGCGAGCAGTACCTC. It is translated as CASSPGASRGEQYL.